A single T cell receptor (beta chain) is shown here with its context. Its antigen is still unknown. Per-base qualities were not stored, and no clone one base away is much larger. Reading the label with the study, this specimen's time point is: cells obtained before transplantation from donor or recipient. CD3+CD4+ and CD3+CD8+ populations were FACS-sorted from unstimulated pre-transplant donor and recipient cells taken from spleen or lymph nodes. Library generation was performed with the immunoSEQ multiplex PCR assay. For most patients, genomic DNA was isolated using the Qiagen DNeasy Blood and Tissue Kit and was shipped frozen to Adaptive Biotechnologies for TCR sequencing. For most patients, genomic DNA was subjected to high-throughput TCR-beta CDR3 sequencing by Adaptive Biotechnologies. The source study handled its data this way. Adaptive's ImmunoSEQ software was the source of the TCR sequencing data for 15 to 20 patients, while a few other patients were processed with MiXCR and VDJtools. To correct CD4 versus CD8 sorting errors, sequences present in both subsets at a frequency ratio below 5:1 were removed. Because the origin of CDR3 nucleotide sequences shared between donor and recipient could not be assigned, those sequences were removed. At least 2-fold expansion over unstimulated cells and a minimum CFSE-low frequency of 0.002% (template counts) or 0.001% (read counts) were required for clones to be classified as alloreactive. A clone was considered mappable if detected in the sequenced pre-transplant spleen, lymph node, or MLR CFSE-low populations of the donor or recipient. Cumulative frequency of alloreactive clones was calculated as a percentage of all sequences weighted by copy number. As stored in TCRdb, this immuneACCESS dataset retains in-frame rearrangements with V and J assigned. A fraction of the clones does not appear; measured against another copy, unresolved V genes explain less than half of the discrepancy, and the remainder lacks a known reason. For V, J and clone size, that table is used; D and trimming come from the DNA. Here the sample has nearly 110,000 clones; roughly 90% occur a single time. Less than 0.85% of the sample is taken by the ten largest.

The data were obtained in a study of graft-versus-host responses after intestinal transplantation (dated by TCRdb to about 2021). In the study overall: The transplants that recipients got were multivisceral, liver-intestinal, or isolated intestinal. Every recipient was given anti-thymocyte globulin induction, followed by around three years of maintenance tacrolimus and steroids. Graft-versus-host and host-versus-graft alloreactive T cell clones were tracked in the graft, circulation and bone marrow after intestinal transplantation using bulk TCR-beta CDR3 sequencing. Alloreactive clones were identified by sequencing pre-transplant mixed lymphocyte reaction products and comparing these products with unstimulated pre-transplant donor and recipient T cells. The cohort enrolled about two dozen intestinal transplant recipients including one retransplant, and a few patients lacking pretransplant specimens were excluded. Donor T cell macrochimerism was defined as a peak of at least 4% donor T cells among recipient peripheral blood mononuclear cells. Instead of going to the commercial service, samples from a few later patients were sequenced in-house on an Illumina MiSeq and processed with MiXCR. Points the paper makes about the study in general: The relatively low number and heterogeneity of intestinal transplant patients limited the conclusions. GvH clones were detected in recipient bone marrow, and some appeared earlier in ileal mucosa or blood, consistent with an intestinal mucosal origin. Peak levels of circulating GvH clones were associated with declines in HvG clones early after transplant. In the allografts of patients with donor T cell macrochimerism, GvH to HvG T cell clonal ratios were high.

The CDR3 runs 12 residues from the cysteine to the phenylalanine. Of the read, only the CDR3 DNA is kept; its 36 bases are in frame from base 1. Via the germline V gene, CDR1 is SGHDN and CDR2 FVKESK. The origin of this receptor is a human donor who was the organ donor for an intestinal transplant. The rearrangement combines TRBV14 with TRBJ1-1; the D gene lacks a confident call. This material consisted of unstimulated CD4+ T cells sorted from spleen or lymph node cells, taken before transplant. The CDR3 corresponds to CASRGLNTEAFF. The nucleotide sequence reads TGTGCTTCCAGAGGGTTGAACACTGAAGCTTTCTTT.